The 22 T cell receptor beta chains presented below share a single source sample, sequenced in a study of vaccination effects on CD4 cells after COVID-19. Peptide-pool stimulation followed by sequencing identified expanded antigen-specific CD4+ clonotypes in the ViraFEST assay. Isolation of CD4+ T cells took place after 10 days of culture. Each vaccine recipient was nucleocapsid antibody negative and had no prior SARS-CoV-2 infection. Measured with immunoSEQ multiplex PCR; TCRdb has only the in-frame clones, and not every one. This table holds roughly 24,000 clones, 73% found once. Antigens of these TCRs are unknown. The sequencing used CD4+ T cells from PBMCs cultured with SARS-CoV-2 spike peptides, collected before COVID-19 vaccination. These receptors were taken from a human donor who received a COVID-19 vaccine.

The chain employs TRBV11-2 and TRBJ1-4; a possible D gene is TRBD1 (5 bases). Germline CDR1 reads SGHAT; CDR2 reads FQNNGV. CDR3 length equals 14 residues. The ends were cut back, 5 bases at V and 6 bases at J, with 13 bases in the middle. CDR3 residues: CASSPGSRDEKLFF. CDR3 nucleotides: TGTGCCAGCAGCCCAGGGTCGAGAGATGAAAAACTGTTTTTT.

The gene calls are TRBV19 and TRBJ2-7; 7 bases align to TRBD2. Germline CDR1 and CDR2: LNHDA and SQIVND (reference sequence). The CDR3 is 15 amino acids. The ends lost 4 bases at V and 0 bases at J; junction bases unmatched: 6. Here the CDR3 reads CASSNTPGGSYEQYF. The CDR3 DNA sequence: TGTGCCAGTAGTAACACGCCGGGAGGCTCCTACGAGCAGTACTTC.

V and J are TRBV2 and TRBJ1-3; 7 bases are a match to TRBD1. Germline V gene sequence: CDR1 SNHLY, CDR2 FYNNEI. V lost 5 bases to trimming and J lost 3 bases; unmatched junction nucleotides: 4. The CDR3 extends over 14 amino acids. The CDR3 loop reads CASSSTGVGNTIYF. Here the CDR3 DNA reads TGTGCCAGCAGTTCTACAGGGGTTGGAAACACCATATATTTT.

The table lists this clone with a count of one. The DNA for the CDR3 is TGTGCCAGCAGGGGGACAGCCAAAAACATTCAGTACTTC. Encoded protein: CASRGTAKNIQYF. The chain uses TRBV7-2 and TRBJ2-4, with D tentatively TRBD1 or TRBD2 (5 bases each). The CDR3 loop spans 13 amino acids. Germline values: CDR1 SGHTA, CDR2 FQGNSA. V was shortened by 6 bases and J by 0 bases, with 6 bases between the two germline ends.

On this clone: One junction end disagrees with the germline gene, perhaps due to a read error. The chain combines TRBV11-3 with TRBJ2-7; D gene ambiguous. This CDR3 region has 14 residues. From germline, CDR1 is SGHNT and CDR2 YENEEA. The CDR3 is CASSPGYSSHEQYF. The CDR3 DNA sequence: TGTGCCAGCAGCCCCGGCTACTCCTCCCACGAGCAGTACTTC.

In its sample, this clone was seen once. The chain combines TRBV6-4 with TRBJ2-1, with 7 bases matching TRBD2. CDR3 length: 15 residues. Looked up from germline, CDR1 is MRHNA and CDR2 is SNTAGT. Losses at the gene ends were 6 bases for V and 1 base for J; bases not matched to a gene: 6. CDR3 residues: CASSPLGGSYNEQFF. DNA for the CDR3: TGTGCCAGCAGCCCTTTGGGGGGGTCCTACAATGAGCAGTTCTTC.

V and J are TRBV18 and TRBJ2-1; the D is unclear. Germline loops: CDR1 KGHSH, CDR2 LQKENI. The CDR3 contains 13 residues. Trimming removed 1 base at V and 7 bases at J, with 8 bases between. The chain's CDR3 is CASSPLQGNEQFF. The CDR3 DNA reads TGTGCCAGCTCACCACTACAAGGGAATGAGCAGTTCTTC.

The gene calls are TRBV5-1 and TRBJ1-2; 8 positions agree with TRBD1. Trimming took 2 bases from V and 10 from J; bases not matched to a gene: 4. Germline-derived CDR1 and CDR2 are SGHRS and YFSETQ. The CDR3 covers 12 residues. The CDR3 DNA sequence: TGCGCCAGCAGCTTCGGGACAGGAGACTACACCTTC. Its protein is CASSFGTGDYTF.

This chain uses TRBV7-2 with TRBJ1-2; D is ambiguous. V was cut by 0 bases and J by 6 bases, with 5 bases left in between. This CDR3 comprises 12 residues. Germline CDR1 SGHTA, CDR2 FQGNSA. The CDR3: CASSLARDGYTF. The DNA of the CDR3 is TGTGCCAGCAGCTTAGCGAGGGATGGCTACACCTTC.

This clone was found a few times. The J gene is TRBJ1-2, the V gene TRBV19; D perhaps matches TRBD1 (6 bases). The germline V and J ends were trimmed by 3 bases and 3 bases, with 14 bases remaining between them. CDR1 is LNHDA, CDR2 SQIVND, per germline (reference sequence). CDR3 length: 15 amino acids. The CDR3 DNA reads as TGTGCCAGTAGTATCATTGGGGCAGGGGACTATGGCTACACCTTC. Translation gives CASSIIGAGDYGYTF.

The V and J genes are TRBV5-1 and TRBJ1-4; D is ambiguous. CDR3 length: 18 residues. The germline V gene has CDR1 SGHRS and CDR2 YFSETQ. Between the trimmed V and J ends, which lost 1 base and 2 bases, there was a span of 18 bases. The CDR3, as DNA: TGCGCCAGCAGCTTGACCGGGCCGGTTTTCGGGACTAATGAAAAACTGTTTTTT. Its protein product is CASSLTGPVFGTNEKLFF.

This rearrangement joins TRBV19 to TRBJ1-2; D gene unclear. The CDR3 is 14 residues long. Trimming left V 2 bases short and J 7 bases short, with 14 bases between. The V gene's germline CDR1 is LNHDA and CDR2 SQIVND (reference sequence). In nucleotides, the CDR3 is TGTGCCAGTAGTATACCCAGAGATCTTTTTGGCTACACCTTC. Translation: CASSIPRDLFGYTF.

The chain joins TRBV4-1 to TRBJ1-1, with a possible D match to TRBD1 (6 bases). V was pared by 5 bases and J by 0 bases, with 13 bases between. The CDR3 consists of 15 residues. Germline CDR1 and CDR2: MGHRA and YSYEKL. CDR3 residues: CASSTAGAVNTEAFF. For the CDR3, the DNA is TGCGCCAGCAGCACAGCAGGGGCTGTGAACACTGAAGCTTTCTTT.

The chain has TRBV10-3 and TRBJ1-1; D call uncertain. Trimming took 6 bases from V and 1 from J, leaving 12 bases between them. CDR1 and CDR2 from the germline V gene are ENHRY and SYGVKD. The CDR3 contains 14 residues. CDR3 sequence reads: CAISAASQNTEAFF. For the CDR3, the DNA is TGTGCCATCAGCGCGGCCTCCCAGAACACTGAAGCTTTCTTT.

This rearrangement joins TRBV7-2 to TRBJ1-1; no reliable D call. The germline CDR1 and CDR2 sequences are SGHTA and FQGNSA. Trimming removed 6 bases at V and 11 bases at J, with 19 bases between. The CDR3 loop spans 13 amino acids. For the CDR3, the DNA is TGTGCCAGCAGTCAATACTCCTCCGGGGAGGCTTTCTTT. Its protein product is CASSQYSSGEAFF.

The chain combines TRBV4-2 with TRBJ1-2, with D uncertain. The CDR3 length is 16 residues. Germline CDR1 is LGHNA and CDR2 is YNFKEQ. Trimming removed 0 bases from V and 4 bases from J, with 15 bases in between. The CDR3 sequence is CASSQDRVGRGYGYTF. The CDR3 nucleotides are TGTGCCAGCAGCCAAGATAGGGTCGGCAGAGGCTATGGCTACACCTTC.

This clone occurred a few times. This rearrangement joins TRBV5-1 to TRBJ2-6, with unresolved D. V lost 0 bases to trimming and J lost 0 bases, with 10 bases between them. The CDR3 length is 17 residues. Germline V gene data show CDR1 as SGHRS and CDR2 as YFSETQ. CDR3 sequence reads: CASSLEPPDSGANVLTF. The CDR3 coding sequence is TGCGCCAGCAGCTTGGAACCCCCAGACTCTGGGGCCAACGTCCTGACTTTC.

This rearrangement joins TRBV3-1 (or the pseudogene TRBV3-2) to TRBJ2-5, with a tentative D call TRBD2 (7 bases). The V and J ends lost 3 bases and 3 bases respectively, with 11 bases between them. The germline V gene has CDR1 LGHDT and CDR2 YNNKEL (reference sequence). This CDR3 spans 14 amino acids. CDR3 region: CASSHEGGEETQYF. CDR3 DNA sequence: TGTGCCAGCAGCCACGAAGGGGGGGAAGAGACCCAGTACTTC.

This chain uses TRBV19 with TRBJ1-5; TRBD1 aligns across 8 bases. After removal of 5 bases from V and 7 bases from J, the junction contained 4 bases not matched to a gene. The V gene's germline CDR1 is LNHDA and CDR2 SQIVND (reference sequence). The CDR3 length is 13 residues. CDR3 nucleotides: TGTGCCAGTAGTCGGACAGGGCCCCAGCCCCAGCATTTT. It specifies CASSRTGPQPQHF.

This sequence joins TRBV2 and TRBJ2-3, with TRBD2 matching 7 bases. Trimming at V came to 4 bases and at J to 6 bases, leaving 7 bases not matched to a gene. Germline lookup yields CDR1 SNHLY and CDR2 FYNNEI. This CDR3 is built from 14 residues. The CDR3 DNA reads as TGTGCCAGCAGTGTACTCATCGGGGGGGATACGCAGTATTTT. The encoded protein is CASSVLIGGDTQYF. The full variable domain, rest sourced from reference TRBV2 and TRBJ2-3, is EPEVTQTPSHQVTQMGQEVILRCVPISNHLYFYWYRQILGQKVEFLVSFYNNEISEKSEIFDDQFSVERPDGSNFTLKIRSTKLEDSAMYFCASSVLIGGDTQYFGPGTRLTVL.

The chain couples TRBV23-1 to TRBJ1-1, with D unresolved. TRBV23-1 is filed as an ORF, its function uncertain. Trimming pared 0 bases from V and 9 bases from J, leaving 11 bases between. This CDR3 is 13 amino acids long. Written as DNA, the CDR3 is TGCGCCAGCAGTCAATCGTGGAAACGGAAAGCTTTCTTT. Amino acid sequence: CASSQSWKRKAFF.

V usage is TRBV29-1 and J usage is TRBJ2-7, with D maybe TRBD1 (6 bases). V was clipped by 5 bases and J by 3 bases, with 14 bases between them. The CDR3 totals 13 residues. Germline loops: CDR1 SQVTM, CDR2 ANQGSEA. The CDR3 DNA sequence: TGCAGCGTTAGACAGGCGTCCGGCTACGAGCAGTACTTC. It codes for CSVRQASGYEQYF.